The sequence of this T cell receptor (beta chain) was determined in a study of cytomegalovirus exposure and HLA in healthy donors. Study outcomes and limitations: A later analysis showed that HLA-associated TCR beta chains had undergone more clonal expansion than equally common others.

This clone was counted a few times. The antigen remains undetermined. It was with 60 Vbeta and 13 Jbeta primers that the PCR ran. Only in-frame clones appear in the TCRdb table, and some are missing; sequencing was by immunoSEQ multiplex PCR. The sample comprises about 140,000 clones, 76% of which are singletons, and 1.5% to 2% rests with the top ten. The germline V gene encodes CDR1 SEHNR and CDR2 FQNEAQ (reference sequence). The V gene lost 7 bases and the J gene lost 6 bases, with 12 bases spanning the gap. The CDR3 totals 13 residues. This chain links TRBV7-9 with TRBJ2-2; D ambiguous. The sequenced sample consisted of PBMCs. This TCR was sampled from a man aged 35 to 55 in good health and CMV-seronegative. CDR3 nucleotide sequence: TGTGCCAGCACCCAGTCTGTGGCCGGGGAGCTGTTTTTT. Translating it yields CASTQSVAGELFF.